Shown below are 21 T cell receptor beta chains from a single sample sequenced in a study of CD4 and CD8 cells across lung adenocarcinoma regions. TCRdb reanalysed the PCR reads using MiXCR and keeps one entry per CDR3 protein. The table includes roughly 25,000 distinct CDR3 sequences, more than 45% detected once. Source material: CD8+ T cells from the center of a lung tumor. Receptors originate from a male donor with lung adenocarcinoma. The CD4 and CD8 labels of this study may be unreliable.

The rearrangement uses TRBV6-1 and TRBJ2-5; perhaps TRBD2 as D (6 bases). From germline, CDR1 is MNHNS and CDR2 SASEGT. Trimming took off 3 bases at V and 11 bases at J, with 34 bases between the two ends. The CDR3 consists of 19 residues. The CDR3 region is CASSDWAGRRGRAQDTQYF. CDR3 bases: TGTGCCAGCAGTGATTGGGCGGGGCGGAGGGGCCGGGCCCAAGACACTCAGTACTTC.

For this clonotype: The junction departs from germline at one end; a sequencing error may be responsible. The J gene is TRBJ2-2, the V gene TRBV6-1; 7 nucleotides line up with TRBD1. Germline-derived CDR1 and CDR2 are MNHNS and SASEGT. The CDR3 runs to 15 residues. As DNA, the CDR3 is TGTGTCCGCAGCGTCCGGCCGGATGGCACAGGGGCGCTGTTTTTT. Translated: CVRSVRPDGTGALFF.

CDR3: CASSQAPGGGTPYEQYF. In DNA form, the CDR3 reads TGCGCCAGCAGCCAAGCGCCCGGAGGCGGGACACCCTACGAGCAGTACTTC. The chain employs TRBV4-1 and TRBJ2-5; D might be TRBD1 or TRBD2, each matching 6 bases. Near its end, the DNA agrees better with TRBJ2-7, so the J call may be wrong. The CDR3 extends over 17 amino acids. Germline values: CDR1 MGHRA, CDR2 YSYEKL.

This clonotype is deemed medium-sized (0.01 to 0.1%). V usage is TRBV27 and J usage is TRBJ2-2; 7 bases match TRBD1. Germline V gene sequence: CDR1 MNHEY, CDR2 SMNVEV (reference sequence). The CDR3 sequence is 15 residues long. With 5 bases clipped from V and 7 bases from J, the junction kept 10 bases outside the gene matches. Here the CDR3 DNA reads TGTGCCAGCAGTACACGTGACAGGGTAAGCGGGGAGCTGTTTTTT. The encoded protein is CASSTRDRVSGELFF.

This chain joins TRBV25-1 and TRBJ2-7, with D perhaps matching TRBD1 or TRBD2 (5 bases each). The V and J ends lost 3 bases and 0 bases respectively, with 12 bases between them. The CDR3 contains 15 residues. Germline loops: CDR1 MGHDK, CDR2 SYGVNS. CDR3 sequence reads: CASSDWQGPSYEQYF. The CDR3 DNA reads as TGTGCCAGCAGTGACTGGCAGGGACCCTCCTACGAGCAGTACTTC.

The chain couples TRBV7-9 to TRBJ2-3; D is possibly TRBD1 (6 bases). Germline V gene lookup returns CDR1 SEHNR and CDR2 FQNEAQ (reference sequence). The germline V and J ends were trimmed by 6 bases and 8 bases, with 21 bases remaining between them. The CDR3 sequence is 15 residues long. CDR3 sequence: CASRADRGLGGTQYF. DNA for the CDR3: TGTGCCAGCAGGGCCGATAGGGGCCTAGGGGGTACGCAGTATTTT. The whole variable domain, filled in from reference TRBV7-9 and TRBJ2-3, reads DTGVSQNPRHKITKRGQNVTFRCDPISEHNRLYWYRQTLGQGPEFLTYFQNEAQLEKSRLLSDRFSAERPKGSFSTLEIQRTEQGDSAMYLCASRADRGLGGTQYFGPGTRLTVL.

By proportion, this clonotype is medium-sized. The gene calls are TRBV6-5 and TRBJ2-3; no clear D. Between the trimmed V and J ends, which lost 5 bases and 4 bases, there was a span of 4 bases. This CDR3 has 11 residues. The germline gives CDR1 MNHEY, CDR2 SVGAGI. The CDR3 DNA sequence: TGTGCCAGCAGTCCCTCAGATACGCAGTATTTT. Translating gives CASSPSDTQYF.

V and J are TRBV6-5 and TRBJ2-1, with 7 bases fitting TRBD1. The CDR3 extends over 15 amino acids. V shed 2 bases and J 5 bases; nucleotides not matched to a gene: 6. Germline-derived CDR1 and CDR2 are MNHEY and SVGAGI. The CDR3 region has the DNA TGTGCCAGCAGTTACCGCCAGGGGGAAAACAATGAGCAGTTCTTC. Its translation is CASSYRQGENNEQFF.

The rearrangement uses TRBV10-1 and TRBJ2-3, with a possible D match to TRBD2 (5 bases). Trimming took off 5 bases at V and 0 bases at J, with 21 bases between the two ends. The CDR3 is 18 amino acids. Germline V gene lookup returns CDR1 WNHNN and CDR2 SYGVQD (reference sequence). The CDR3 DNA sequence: TGCGCCAGCAGTACGGCTGGCGGAGGAGACTGTAGCACAGATACGCAGTATTTT. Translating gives CASSTAGGGDCSTDTQYF.

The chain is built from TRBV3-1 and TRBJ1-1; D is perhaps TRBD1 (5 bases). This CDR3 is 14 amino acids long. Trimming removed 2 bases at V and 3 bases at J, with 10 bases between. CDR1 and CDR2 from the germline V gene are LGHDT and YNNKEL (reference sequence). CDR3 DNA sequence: TGTGCCAGCAGCCAATCAGGGATGCACACTGAAGCTTTCTTT. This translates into CASSQSGMHTEAFF.

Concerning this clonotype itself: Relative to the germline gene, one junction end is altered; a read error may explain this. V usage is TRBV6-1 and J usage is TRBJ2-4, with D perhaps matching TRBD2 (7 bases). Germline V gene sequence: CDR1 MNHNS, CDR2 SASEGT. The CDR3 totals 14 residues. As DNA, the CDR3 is TGTGCCAGCAGGGGGGGGGGGGCCAAAAACACTCAGTACTTC. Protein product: CASRGGGAKNTQYF.

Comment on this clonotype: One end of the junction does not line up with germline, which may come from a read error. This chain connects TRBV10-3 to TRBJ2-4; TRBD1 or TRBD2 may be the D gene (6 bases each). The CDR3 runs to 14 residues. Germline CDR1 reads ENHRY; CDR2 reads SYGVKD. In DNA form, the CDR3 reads TGTGCCATCTGGGGGCCGGGAGCCAAAAACACTCAGTACTTC. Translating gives CAIWGPGAKNTQYF.

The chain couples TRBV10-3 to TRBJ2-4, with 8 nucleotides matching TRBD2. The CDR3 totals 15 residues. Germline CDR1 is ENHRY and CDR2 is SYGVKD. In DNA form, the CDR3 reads TGTGGCCTCAGCCCGGGGGGGGGGGCCACAGATACTCAGTACTTC. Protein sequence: CGLSPGGGATDTQYF.

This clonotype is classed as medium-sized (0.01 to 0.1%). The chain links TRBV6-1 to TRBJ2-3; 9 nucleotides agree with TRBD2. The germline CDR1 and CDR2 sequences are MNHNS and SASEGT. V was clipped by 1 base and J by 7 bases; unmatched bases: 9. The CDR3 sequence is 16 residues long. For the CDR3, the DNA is TGTGCCAGCAGTGAAGGGGCGGGAGGGGGTTGGAATACGCAGTATTTT. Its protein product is CASSEGAGGGWNTQYF.

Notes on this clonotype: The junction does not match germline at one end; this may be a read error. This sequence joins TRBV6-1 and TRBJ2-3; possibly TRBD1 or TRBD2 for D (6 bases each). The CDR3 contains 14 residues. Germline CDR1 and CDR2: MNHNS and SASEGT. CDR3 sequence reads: CAGNGGRGAETQYF. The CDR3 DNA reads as TGTGCGGGCAACGGGGGCAGGGGAGCAGAGACGCAGTACTTT.

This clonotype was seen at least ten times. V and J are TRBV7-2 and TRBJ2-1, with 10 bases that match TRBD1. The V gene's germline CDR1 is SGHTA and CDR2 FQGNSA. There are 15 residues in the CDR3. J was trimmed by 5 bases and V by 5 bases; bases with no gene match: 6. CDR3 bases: TGTGCCAGCAGCCTCGCGACAGGGGGCCACAATGAGCAGTTCTTC. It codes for CASSLATGGHNEQFF.

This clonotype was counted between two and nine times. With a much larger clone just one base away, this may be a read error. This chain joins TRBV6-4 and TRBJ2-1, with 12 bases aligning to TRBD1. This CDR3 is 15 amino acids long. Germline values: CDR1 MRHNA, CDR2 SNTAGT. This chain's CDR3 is CASRDSGTGGAGQFF. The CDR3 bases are TGTGCCAGCAGGGACTCTGGGACAGGGGGCGCGGGGCAGTTCTTC.

The CDR3 DNA reads as TGCAGTGCTGGGGGACTAGCGGGAATCAATGAGCAGTTCTTC. Translation gives CSAGGLAGINEQFF. The J gene is TRBJ2-1, the V gene TRBV20-1, with 13 positions matching TRBD2. CDR3 length: 14 residues. The junction had 4 bases not matched to a gene; V was cut back by 5 bases and J by 6 bases. CDR1 DFQATT and CDR2 SNEGSKA come from the germline V gene (reference sequence).

CDR3 DNA: TGTGCCAGTGCCGGGACGGGGGCCCCAACCCAGTACTTC. Its translation: CASAGTGAPTQYF. V gene TRBV6-1 combines with J gene TRBJ2-1, with D perhaps matching TRBD1 or TRBD2 (6 bases each). The end of the DNA is better explained by TRBJ2-5, so the J call may be wrong. Germline loops: CDR1 MNHNS, CDR2 SASEGT. The CDR3 runs 13 residues.

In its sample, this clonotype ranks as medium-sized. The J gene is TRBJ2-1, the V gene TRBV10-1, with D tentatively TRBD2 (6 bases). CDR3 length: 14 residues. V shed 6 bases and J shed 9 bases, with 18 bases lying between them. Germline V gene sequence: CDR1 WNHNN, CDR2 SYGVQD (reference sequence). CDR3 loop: CASSTGTPRGEQFF. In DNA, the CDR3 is TGCGCCAGCAGCACTGGGACTCCCCGGGGTGAGCAGTTCTTC.

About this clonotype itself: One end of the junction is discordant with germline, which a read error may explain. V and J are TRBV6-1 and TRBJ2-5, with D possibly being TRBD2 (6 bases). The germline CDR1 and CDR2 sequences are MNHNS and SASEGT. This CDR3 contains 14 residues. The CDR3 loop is CAGLGRDGTDTQYF. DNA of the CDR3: TGTGCGGGGCTCGGGCGGGATGGCACAGATACCCAGTACTTT.